This TCR beta chain derives from a study of OX40 agonist ivuxolimab in advanced cancers. Study-wide background: Dose-escalation patients were diagnosed with hepatocellular carcinoma, melanoma, renal cell cancer or head and neck cancer. Of mixed ages from 23 to 79 and averaging roughly 60 years, the group was roughly 83% male. Enrollees could have had prior anti-PD-1, anti-PD-L1 or anti-CTLA-4 therapy, which more than 30% had received.

The protocol was immunoSEQ multiplex PCR, while the TCRdb copy is restricted to in-frame clones and leaves out a portion. The data show around 82,000 clones, with around 89% seen just once and approximately 0.47% held by the top ten. This CDR3 has 14 amino acids. The germline V gene has CDR1 MNHEY and CDR2 SMNVEV (reference sequence). Trimming removed 3 bases at V and 10 bases at J, with 13 bases between. The starting material was CD4+ or CD8+ T cells sorted from blood, obtained in a trial of the OX40 agonist ivuxolimab. This TCR was sampled from an adult with an advanced solid tumor such as melanoma, head and neck, liver or kidney cancer. J is TRBJ1-6 and V is TRBV27, with a possible D match to TRBD1 (6 bases). As DNA, the CDR3 is TGTGCCAGCAGTTTCTTACAGGGAGGGTCACCCCTCCACTTT. This gives the protein CASSFLQGGSPLHF.